Below, 9 T cell receptor beta chains from the same sample are listed, as sequenced in a study of blood T cells in healthy people across ages. Combining a sample-barcoded 5' primer with a J-beta primer mix, a second PCR ran for roughly 6 to 12 cycles. TCRdb itself ran the 5' RACE reads through MiXCR, one entry per CDR3 protein. The sample records approximately 730,000 distinct CDR3 sequences, approximately 55% being singletons. The specimen sequenced was blood. These receptor sequences come from a man older than 75 in good health.

J is TRBJ2-7 and V is TRBV10-3; 9 bases are a match to TRBD1. The V and J ends lost 4 bases and 5 bases, in that order; junction bases with no gene match: 6. In germline, CDR1 is ENHRY, CDR2 SYGVKD. The CDR3 totals 14 residues. The CDR3 DNA reads TGTGCCATCAGTGCGAGGACAGGGGTGAACGAGCAGTACTTC. This encodes CAISARTGVNEQYF.

The rearrangement uses TRBV20-1 and TRBJ2-1, with D perhaps matching TRBD2 (5 bases). V lost 1 base and J lost 3, with 13 bases in between. This CDR3 comprises 15 residues. Per germline, CDR1 DFQATT and CDR2 SNEGSKA (reference sequence). CDR3 DNA sequence: TGCAGTGCTAGAGGGGCCGGGGATCACTACAATGAGCAGTTCTTC. It translates to CSARGAGDHYNEQFF.

The chain couples TRBV5-1 to TRBJ2-5; no clear D. Germline V gives CDR1 SGHRS, CDR2 YFSETQ. Trimming took 3 bases from V and 5 from J, leaving 11 bases between them. The CDR3 is 13 amino acids. The CDR3 nucleotides read TGCGCCAGCAGCTCTTCGGAGTGGGAGACCCAGTACTTC. Amino acid sequence: CASSSSEWETQYF.

This clonotype occurred a few times. This chain connects TRBV29-1 to TRBJ2-7, with D perhaps matching TRBD1 (6 bases). V was cut by 6 bases and J by 6 bases, with 15 bases left in between. The CDR3 length is 12 residues. Germline CDR1 and CDR2: SQVTM and ANQGSEA. This chain's CDR3 is CSVPRGRGEQYF. The CDR3 coding sequence is TGCAGCGTCCCCCGCGGCAGGGGCGAGCAGTACTTC.

This chain links TRBV12-3 or TRBV12-4 with TRBJ2-3; 7 bases align to TRBD1. V lost 9 bases, J lost 14 bases, and 23 bases stayed unmatched. This CDR3 contains 15 residues. In DNA form, the CDR3 reads TGTGCCAGTAATGACGGACAGGTCAAGCACAGATACGCGTATTTT. It yields the protein CASNDGQVKHRYAYF.

CDR3 DNA: TGCAGCGTCAAAGAAACAGGGGGCGGCGAGCAGTACTTC. Amino acids: CSVKETGGGEQYF. The rearrangement links TRBV29-1 to TRBJ2-7, with 9 positions matching TRBD1. V lost 6 bases, J lost 6 bases, and 9 bases stayed unmatched. CDR1 and CDR2 (germline): SQVTM, ANQGSEA. The CDR3 totals 13 residues.

Here the CDR3 reads CASSRARTLYNEQFF. CDR3 bases: TGTGCCAGCAGCCGGGCTAGGACCCTCTACAATGAGCAGTTCTTC. The rearrangement joins TRBV6-2 or TRBV6-3 to TRBJ2-1; D is unresolved. CDR3 size: 15 residues. The germline V gene encodes CDR1 MNHEY and CDR2 SVGEGT. The V end lost 6 bases, the J end lost 3 bases, and 15 bases lay between the germline ends.

This chain joins TRBV29-1 and TRBJ2-7; D assignment may be TRBD1 or TRBD2 (7 bases each). Germline CDR1 SQVTM, CDR2 ANQGSEA. Trimming took off 6 bases at V and 1 base at J, with 16 bases between the two ends. The CDR3 is made up of 14 amino acids. The CDR3 reads CSVLGGGQSYEQYF. Written as DNA, the CDR3 is TGCAGCGTCCTAGGGGGGGGACAGTCCTACGAGCAGTACTTC.

This clonotype was found once. The CDR3 protein is CASRWAAPGANVLTF. For the CDR3, the DNA is TGTGCCAGCAGGTGGGCGGCGCCTGGGGCCAACGTCCTGACTTTC. The chain carries TRBV6-1 and TRBJ2-6; D call uncertain. V shed 6 bases and J shed 2 bases, with 11 bases lying between them. This CDR3 comprises 15 residues. Germline CDR1 is MNHNS and CDR2 is SASEGT.